This is a list of T cell receptor beta chains from one sample in a study of blood T cell repertoires in COVID-19. Sequenced by immunoSEQ multiplex PCR; TCRdb stores in-frame clones only, minus some. The table includes roughly 100,000 clones, roughly nine tenths detected once. The sample consisted of peripheral blood. These receptor sequences come from a human donor with active COVID-19. The donor label of this sample is uncertain. Each CDR3 is given with its conserved first and last residue. D genes are given only for firm matches. A clone size is listed for some rows: how often the clone was seen (once, few, many), or a class if it is expanded.

>TRBJ1-1|TRBV7-9|NA|TRBD1
TGTGCCAGCAGCTTAGTTGGGACAGGGGGCACTGAAGCTTTCTTT
CASSLVGTGGTEAFF
>TRBJ1-1|TRBV5-1|NA|TRBD1
TGCGCCAGCAGCCCGGCTGTCCGGGACAGGGGAGTAAAGGTCACTGAAGCTTTCTTT
CASSPAVRDRGVKVTEAFF
>TRBJ2-7|TRBV11-2|NA|TRBD2
TGTGCCAACAGCCCGGCCTTGTCGGGGGGAAATGAGCAGTACTTC
CANSPALSGGNEQYF
>TRBJ1-3|TRBV28|NA|NA
TGTGCCAGCAGTTTCTCCCAGGGATCAGGGATAGGAAACACCATATATTTT
CASSFSQGSGIGNTIYF
>TRBJ2-3|TRBV7-3|NA|TRBD1
TGTGCCAGCAGCTTATGGTCGACAGGGGGGATCTCAGCAGATACGCAGTATTTT
CASSLWSTGGISADTQYF
>TRBJ2-3|TRBV6-1|NA|NA
TGTGCCAGCAGTGATATAGGGGGAGCGGGGAGGGCAGATACGCAGTATTTT
CASSDIGGAGRADTQYF
>TRBJ2-1|TRBV11-2|NA|TRBD2
TGTGCCAGCAGCGGGGGACTAGCGAATGAGCAGTTCTTC
CASSGGLANEQFF
>TRBJ2-2|TRBV7-3|NA|TRBD1
TGTGCCAGCAGCTCAACAGGGGCCGCGAACACCGGGGAGCTGTTTTTT
CASSSTGAANTGELFF
>TRBJ2-1|TRBV6-5|once|NA
TGTGCCAGCACCCCGGGAGACAGCTACAATGAGCAGTTCTTC
CASTPGDSYNEQFF
>TRBJ2-3|TRBV15|NA|NA
TGTGCCACCAGCATGGGGCTCCTAGGCACAGATACGCAGTATTTT
CATSMGLLGTDTQYF
>TRBJ2-1|TRBV5-4|once|NA
TGTGCCAGCAGCCCCCCCCGGGAGTACCTCAATGAGCAGTTCTTC
CASSPPREYLNEQFF
>TRBJ2-7|TRBV13|NA|NA
TGTGCCAGCAGCTTCCAAACAGGGAATGAGCAGTACTTC
CASSFQTGNEQYF
>TRBJ2-1|TRBV11-3|NA|TRBD2
TGTGCCAGCAGCTTCGGGTGGGCTAGCGGGGGGCTAAATGAGCAGTTCTTC
CASSFGWASGGLNEQFF
>TRBJ1-1|TRBV12-3/TRBV12-4|NA|NA
TGTGCCAGCAATCGGCTCGGGACTGAAGCTTTCTTT
CASNRLGTEAFF
>TRBJ1-1|TRBV5-5|once|NA
TGTGCCAGCAGCTTGGAGGGACACACGAACACTGAAGCTTTCTTT
CASSLEGHTNTEAFF
>TRBJ2-1|TRBV18|NA|NA
TGTGCCAGCTCACCATTACCCACAGGGTCGTCCTACAATGAGCAGTTCTTC
CASSPLPTGSSYNEQFF
>TRBJ2-1|TRBV27|NA|NA
TGTGCCAGCAGTTTGGCAGGGGACAATGAGCAGTTCTTC
CASSLAGDNEQFF
>TRBJ2-5|TRBV29-1|NA|TRBD2
TGCAGCGTTGGTGGGCTAGCGGGGGAGCGAGGGACCCAGTACTTC
CSVGGLAGERGTQYF
>TRBJ2-5|TRBV19|NA|TRBD1
TGTGCCAGTAGTATGCAGGGGGATGTAGAGACCCAGTACTTC
CASSMQGDVETQYF
>TRBJ1-6|TRBV3-1/TRBV3-2|NA|NA
TGTGCCAGCAGCCCAAACCCGGACAAGCCCCTCCACTTT
CASSPNPDKPLHF
>TRBJ2-3|TRBV6-6|NA|TRBD1
TGTGCCAGCAGACGAGGACAGGGGTCAACAGATACGCAGTATTTT
CASRRGQGSTDTQYF
>TRBJ1-5|TRBV4-1|few|TRBD1
TGCGCCAGCAGTCCGGACAGGCTAACCAATCAGCCCCAGCATTTT
CASSPDRLTNQPQHF
>TRBJ1-1|TRBV28|once|TRBD1
TGTGCCAGCAGAGACAGGGGGCGCGAGGCTTTCTTT
CASRDRGREAFF
>TRBJ1-1|TRBV6-6|NA|TRBD1
TGTGCCAGCAGTCCCCTCGGGGGGGCAGGGGGCACTGAAGCTTTCTTT
CASSPLGGAGGTEAFF
>TRBJ2-3|TRBV19|NA|TRBD2
TGTGCCAGTAGTCTAACTAGCGGGGGGTACACAGATACGCAGTATTTT
CASSLTSGGYTDTQYF
>TRBJ1-6|TRBV2|few|NA
TGTGCCAGCAGTGAAGCGAGAGGGAGGGATAATTCACCCCTCCACTTT
CASSEARGRDNSPLHF
>TRBJ2-7|TRBV5-1|NA|NA
TGCGCCAGCTTGGACACCAGCCAACCCTACGAGCAGTACTTC
CASLDTSQPYEQYF
>TRBJ2-7|TRBV11-2|NA|TRBD1
TGTGCCAGCAGGCCTACAGGGGGCCGAGGCTACGAGCAGTACTTC
CASRPTGGRGYEQYF
>TRBJ2-3|TRBV12-3/TRBV12-4|NA|NA
TGTGCCAGCAGTTTCGCAGATACGCAGTATTTT
CASSFADTQYF
>TRBJ1-1|TRBV28|NA|NA
TGTGCCAGCAGTTTAGGCCTGAACACTGAAGCTTTCTTT
CASSLGLNTEAFF
>TRBJ2-5|TRBV5-1|NA|TRBD2
TGCGCCAGCAGCTTGCCTTCTAGCGGGGGGGCTGAGGAGACCCAGTACTTC
CASSLPSSGGAEETQYF
>TRBJ1-1|TRBV4-2|NA|NA
TGTGCCAGCAGCCCAAGAGGCCCCCGCACTGAAGCTTTCTTT
CASSPRGPRTEAFF
>TRBJ1-4|TRBV4-2|NA|TRBD1
TGTGCCGGCAGCCAAGAACCGGCCAGGGGGGCTGAAAAACTGTTTTTT
CAGSQEPARGAEKLFF
>TRBJ1-4|TRBV2|NA|NA
TGTGCCAGCAGTCGAGTACCTAGAACTAATGAAAAACTGTTTTTT
CASSRVPRTNEKLFF
>TRBJ1-4|TRBV19|NA|TRBD1
TGTGCCAGTAGCACTGGACAGGGCTGGAGTGAAAAACTGTTTTTT
CASSTGQGWSEKLFF
>TRBJ1-2|TRBV4-1|NA|NA
TGCGCCAGCAGCCACGACAATTATGGCTACACCTTC
CASSHDNYGYTF
>TRBJ2-7|TRBV11-1|NA|TRBD1
TGTGCCAGCAGCCCTCGGACAGGGGGTTACGAGCAGTACTTC
CASSPRTGGYEQYF
>TRBJ1-2|TRBV23-1|once|NA
TGCGCCAGCAGTCGAGCGACGGCCCCTGGAGGCTACACCTTC
CASSRATAPGGYTF
>TRBJ2-1|TRBV4-1|NA|TRBD2
TGCGCCAGCAGCCAAGAGGTTCAGCGGGGGTACAATGAGCAGTTCTTC
CASSQEVQRGYNEQFF
>TRBJ1-1|TRBV6-6|NA|NA
TGTGCCAGCAGCACCCCCGTGGTAGGGAGGGAGACTGAAGCTTTCTTT
CASSTPVVGRETEAFF
>TRBJ2-2|TRBV5-4|NA|NA
TGTGCCAGCAGCCCGCTAGAGATAGACACCGGGGAGCTGTTTTTT
CASSPLEIDTGELFF
>TRBJ2-6|TRBV25-1|NA|NA
TGTGCCAGCAGTGAAAACAGCTATGGGGCCAACGTCCTGACTTTC
CASSENSYGANVLTF
>TRBJ1-5|TRBV7-2|NA|NA
TGTGCCAGCAGCCCTCAGGGGTTAGATCAGCCCCAGCATTTT
CASSPQGLDQPQHF
>TRBJ2-3|TRBV2|NA|NA
TGTGCCACCCGGTACCTCAAAGACACAGATACGCAGTATTTT
CATRYLKDTDTQYF
>TRBJ1-4|TRBV2|NA|NA
TGTGCCAGCAGACACCTTCAACCCGGGGGTGATGAAAAACTGTTTTTT
CASRHLQPGGDEKLFF
>TRBJ2-7|TRBV3-1/TRBV3-2|once|NA
TGTGCCAGCAGCCACTACGGGAGTTATTACGAGCAGTACTTC
CASSHYGSYYEQYF
>TRBJ2-5|TRBV2|NA|TRBD2
TGTGCCAGCATTCAACTAGCGGGGGGCCAAGAGACCCAGTACTTC
CASIQLAGGQETQYF
>TRBJ2-3|TRBV5-1|few|NA
TGCGCCAGCCGTAGGCAGGGGTTGGACACAGATACGCAGTATTTT
CASRRQGLDTDTQYF
>TRBJ2-7|TRBV5-1|NA|TRBD2
TGCGCCAGCAGCTCCCTATCTAGCGGGGGCTCCTACGAGCAGTACTTC
CASSSLSSGGSYEQYF
>TRBJ2-1|TRBV18|NA|NA
TGTGCCAGCTCCAAAGGAGGGAACCCTGAGCAGTTCTTC
CASSKGGNPEQFF
>TRBJ1-2|TRBV28|NA|NA
TGTGCCAGCAGTCCCCCGGACGTTGGGTCTAGGGGCTATGGCTACACCTTC
CASSPPDVGSRGYGYTF
>TRBJ2-3|TRBV15|NA|TRBD2
TGTGCCACCAGCAGAGTTCGGGAAGCGGGGGTCACAGATACGCAGTATTTT
CATSRVREAGVTDTQYF
>TRBJ1-1|TRBV19|NA|NA
TGTGCCAGTAGTAAATCCAGGGCGAACACTGAAGCTTTCTTT
CASSKSRANTEAFF
>TRBJ1-4|TRBV2|few|TRBD1
TGTGCCAGCGGCCGGGACAGGGGGGAAAAACTGTTTTTT
CASGRDRGEKLFF